The present TCR beta chain was sequenced within a study of T cell responses to AZD1222 COVID-19 vaccine. Study at large: Pooling of second doses given at about 4 or about 12 weeks was done.

The study's findings and limits: Close to half of all spike-specific TCRs reportedly target regions of the variants that are unmutated. Two AZD1222 doses significantly raised spike-specific TCR breadth and depth over controls. Every sample of the repertoires postdated the peak T cell response.

The junction had 9 bases not matched to a gene; V was cut back by 0 bases and J by 6 bases. The CDR3 is 17 amino acids. Looked up from germline, CDR1 is LGHDT and CDR2 is YNNKEL (reference sequence). TCRdb's table, derived via immunoSEQ multiplex PCR, lists solely in-frame clones and lacks some. The sample records 200,000 or so clones, about 94% being singletons. Concerning this clone itself: What it binds is unknown.

The input for sequencing was peripheral blood, taken on day 0 of AZD1222 vaccination. This sequence originates from an adult in good health. The chain links TRBV3-1 (or the pseudogene TRBV3-2) to TRBJ2-3, with 10 positions matching TRBD2. Here the CDR3 DNA reads TGTGCCAGCAGCCAAGATGGGGAACTAGCGGGAACCGATACGCAGTATTTT. This encodes CASSQDGELAGTDTQYF.